One sample yielded the 29 T cell receptor beta chains listed below, sequenced in a study of blood T cell repertoires in COVID-19. The assay was immunoSEQ multiplex PCR, and TCRdb's table has in-frame clones only and misses some. The sample carries fewer than 70,000 clones, around 93% recorded once. Sequenced: peripheral blood. Source of these receptors: a man aged 50 to 59 with active COVID-19.

This rearrangement joins TRBV5-1 to TRBJ1-2, with 7 bases identical to TRBD1. CDR1 is SGHRS, CDR2 YFSETQ, per germline. The V and J ends lost 4 bases and 2 bases, in that order; junction bases with no gene match: 8. The length of the CDR3 is 15 residues. The CDR3 DNA is TGCGCCAGCAGCAACCCGGGACAGTCGAACTATGGCTACACCTTC. Its translation: CASSNPGQSNYGYTF.

This chain uses TRBV29-1 with TRBJ2-5; D perhaps matches TRBD2 (6 bases). Germline V gene lookup returns CDR1 SQVTM and CDR2 ANQGSEA. The V and J ends lost 6 bases and 9 bases respectively, with 11 bases between them. The CDR3 spans 10 residues. As DNA, the CDR3 is TGCAGCGTCTCAACGGGGGCCCAGTACTTC. Protein sequence: CSVSTGAQYF.

V usage is TRBV9 and J usage is TRBJ2-1; maybe TRBD1 (6 bases). The CDR3 extends over 13 amino acids. From germline, CDR1 is SGDLS and CDR2 YYNGEE. V was trimmed by 4 bases and J by 9 bases, leaving 14 bases between them. CDR3 sequence: CASSITTGSEQFF. In DNA, the CDR3 is TGTGCCAGCAGCATTACGACAGGCTCTGAGCAGTTCTTC.

The rearrangement joins TRBV24-1 to TRBJ2-3; D possibly corresponds to TRBD2 (7 bases). Germline assignment: CDR1 KGHDR and CDR2 SFDVKD. CDR3 length equals 14 residues. V was trimmed by 5 bases and J by 1 base, leaving 9 bases between them. The CDR3 is CATSVGGGTDTQYF. CDR3 in DNA: TGTGCCACCAGTGTAGGGGGGGGCACAGATACGCAGTATTTT.

The V and J genes are TRBV4-1 and TRBJ1-3, with a possible D match to TRBD1 (5 bases). V shed 4 bases and J shed 4 bases, with 11 bases lying between them. Germline V gene data show CDR1 as MGHRA and CDR2 as YSYEKL. This CDR3 region has 14 residues. CDR3 DNA: TGCGCCAGCAGCCTTCAGGGTTTAGGAAACACCATATATTTT. Protein sequence: CASSLQGLGNTIYF.

The rearrangement uses TRBV18 and TRBJ1-2; 8 bases line up with TRBD1. Unmatched junction bases numbered 8, after V lost 1 base and J lost 1 base. The CDR3 runs to 17 residues. Germline CDR1 KGHSH, CDR2 LQKENI. The CDR3 nucleotides read TGTGCCAGCTCACCACTCGGGACAGGACACCTTAACTATGGCTACACCTTC. Translated, it gives CASSPLGTGHLNYGYTF.

The chain links TRBV18 to TRBJ2-5, with D maybe TRBD2 (6 bases). Germline V CDR1 and CDR2: KGHSH, LQKENI. The CDR3 is 14 amino acids. V shed 2 bases and J shed 1 base, with 8 bases lying between them. CDR3 nucleotide sequence: TGTGCCAGCTCACCAGGAGGGTCCCAAGAGACCCAGTACTTC. It yields the protein CASSPGGSQETQYF.

V is TRBV9 and J is TRBJ1-5, with D tentatively TRBD1 (6 bases). This CDR3 is 15 amino acids long. Germline V lookup: CDR1 SGDLS, CDR2 YYNGEE. The V end lost 5 bases, the J end lost 4 bases, and 16 bases lay between the germline ends. Here the CDR3 reads CASSLTGGTNQPQHF. Here the CDR3 DNA reads TGTGCCAGCAGTCTGACAGGAGGCACGAATCAGCCCCAGCATTTT.

The chain has TRBV5-1 and TRBJ2-1, with 8 nucleotides matching TRBD2. The CDR3 totals 15 residues. Germline CDR1 SGHRS, CDR2 YFSETQ. V lost 3 bases and J lost 6; bases outside the gene matches: 8. The CDR3 reads CASSYRTGGLNEQFF. The CDR3 DNA follows: TGCGCCAGCAGCTACAGAACGGGGGGGCTCAATGAGCAGTTCTTC.

V gene TRBV29-1 combines with J gene TRBJ2-1; D might be TRBD2 (5 bases). Trimming removed 7 bases from V and 2 bases from J, with 12 bases in between. CDR1 is SQVTM, CDR2 ANQGSEA, per germline. The CDR3 is 13 amino acids. The CDR3 reads CSAPRAPYNEQFF. CDR3 bases: TGCAGCGCCCCGAGGGCACCCTACAATGAGCAGTTCTTC.

The chain carries TRBV7-2 and TRBJ2-3, with TRBD1 as a possible D gene (6 bases). The V gene lost 3 bases and the J gene lost 3 bases, with 13 bases spanning the gap. CDR1 and CDR2 (germline): SGHTA, FQGNSA. The length of the CDR3 is 15 residues. CDR3 DNA: TGTGCCAGCAGCTTGGCAGGGGCGAGAACAGATACGCAGTATTTT. Translating it yields CASSLAGARTDTQYF.

This clone was observed once. The chain joins TRBV4-1 to TRBJ2-3, with 9 bases that match TRBD2. CDR1 is MGHRA and CDR2 is YSYEKL in the germline V gene. This CDR3 has 16 amino acids. The V segment lost 6 bases and the J segment 1 base; nucleotides outside the gene matches: 8. The CDR3 nucleotides are TGCGCCAGCAGAAGGGGGGCTAGCGGGGGCACAGATACGCAGTATTTT. Translating gives CASRRGASGGTDTQYF.

V gene TRBV20-1 combines with J gene TRBJ1-6, with D maybe TRBD1 (6 bases). V dropped 3 bases and J dropped 7 bases, with 19 bases sitting between them. Germline CDR1 and CDR2: DFQATT and SNEGSKA (reference sequence). The CDR3 is made up of 16 amino acids. The CDR3, as DNA: TGCAGTGCTAGTATTGTGACGGACAGTCAAAATTCACCCCTCCACTTT. This sequence encodes CSASIVTDSQNSPLHF.

The chain is built from TRBV2 and TRBJ2-1; D remains unclear. The ends were cut back, 6 bases at V and 1 base at J, with 4 bases in the middle. Germline CDR1 is SNHLY and CDR2 is FYNNEI. The CDR3 runs 12 residues. The CDR3, as DNA: TGTGCCAGCAGCACTTCCTACAATGAGCAGTTCTTC. This codes for CASSTSYNEQFF.

The chain carries TRBV4-1 and TRBJ1-2; D gene ambiguous. V lost 1 base and J lost 2, with 11 bases in between. CDR1 is MGHRA and CDR2 is YSYEKL in the germline V gene. This CDR3 region has 15 residues. This CDR3 is CASSQVLGENYGYTF. Here the CDR3 DNA reads TGCGCCAGCAGCCAAGTCCTAGGAGAAAACTATGGCTACACCTTC.

This chain links TRBV11-3 with TRBJ1-5; D unresolved. Between the trimmed V and J ends, which lost 4 bases and 0 bases, there was a span of 4 bases. The length of the CDR3 is 13 residues. CDR1 SGHNT and CDR2 YENEEA come from the germline V gene. The CDR3 nucleotides are TGTGCCAGCAGCTCCGGTAGCAATCAGCCCCAGCATTTT. It translates to CASSSGSNQPQHF.

The CDR3 coding sequence is TGTGCCAGCAGCCCGGGGACAGGGGGCGGGGAGCAGTACTTC. It encodes CASSPGTGGGEQYF. This chain connects TRBV5-4 to TRBJ2-7; 12 bases are a match to TRBD1. From germline, CDR1 is SGHNT and CDR2 YYREEE (reference sequence). Trimming took 4 bases from V and 7 from J; bases not matched to a gene: 6. The CDR3 is 14 amino acids.

This clone was counted between two and nine times. The chain recombines TRBV30 with TRBJ2-7, with D tentatively TRBD1 (6 bases). Trimming removed 3 bases at V and 7 bases at J, with 16 bases between. The CDR3 runs to 13 residues. CDR1 is GTSNPN, CDR2 SVGIG, per germline (reference sequence). This chain's CDR3 is CAWRVTGSLEQYF. In DNA, the CDR3 is TGTGCCTGGAGAGTTACAGGGTCCCTGGAGCAGTACTTC. The full variable domain, rest sourced from reference TRBV30 and TRBJ2-7, is SQTIHQWPATLVQPVGSPLSLECTVEGTSNPNLYWYRQAAGRGLQLLFYSVGIGQISSEVPQNLSASRPQDRQFILSSKKLLLSDSGFYLCAWRVTGSLEQYFGPGTRLTVT.

This chain uses TRBV27 with TRBJ2-1, with a tentative D call TRBD2 (6 bases). Germline V lookup: CDR1 MNHEY, CDR2 SMNVEV (reference sequence). Trimming pared 4 bases from V and 7 bases from J, leaving 11 bases between. The CDR3 extends over 13 amino acids. The CDR3 DNA reads TGTGCCAGCAGTTCGGGACTCCTTAATGAGCAGTTCTTC. Protein: CASSSGLLNEQFF.

The CDR3 protein is CASSHTGLSSSYTF. DNA of the CDR3: TGTGCCAGCAGCCATACAGGATTGAGCTCCAGCTACACCTTC. This chain uses TRBV7-2 with TRBJ1-2; D may be TRBD1 (5 bases). This CDR3 contains 14 residues. Trimming pared 5 bases from V and 9 bases from J, leaving 19 bases between. CDR1 and CDR2 from the germline V gene are SGHTA and FQGNSA.

This sequence joins TRBV19 and TRBJ2-5; no clear D gene. There are 16 residues in the CDR3. In germline, CDR1 is LNHDA, CDR2 SQIVND (reference sequence). The V and J ends lost 3 bases and 4 bases respectively, with 18 bases between them. The DNA of the CDR3 is TGTGCCAGTAGTATCGCCAGGAATGCCCTCGGAGAGACCCAGTACTTC. This codes for CASSIARNALGETQYF. Filled out from reference TRBV19 and TRBJ2-5, the complete variable domain reads DGGITQSPKYLFRKEGQNVTLSCEQNLNHDAMYWYRQDPGQGLRLIYYSQIVNDFQKGDIAEGYSVSREKKESFPLTVTSAQKNPTAFYLCASSIARNALGETQYFGPGTRLLVL.

The chain uses TRBV7-9 and TRBJ2-5; tentative D call: TRBD1 (5 bases). The CDR3 is 11 residues long. CDR1 SEHNR and CDR2 FQNEAQ come from the germline V gene (reference sequence). V was cut by 5 bases and J by 8 bases, with 9 bases left in between. The DNA of the CDR3 is TGTGCCAGCAGCCGCGACAGAACCCAGTACTTC. As protein: CASSRDRTQYF.

The chain has TRBV2 and TRBJ2-7; possible D gene TRBD1, 6 bases. The germline V gene encodes CDR1 SNHLY and CDR2 FYNNEI. V was pared by 5 bases and J by 3 bases, with 11 bases between. The CDR3 has 13 amino acids. CDR3 bases: TGTGCCAGCAGTCGGGACACTGGCTACGAGCAGTACTTC. Protein sequence: CASSRDTGYEQYF. Full variable domain (missing parts from reference TRBV2 and TRBJ2-7): EPEVTQTPSHQVTQMGQEVILRCVPISNHLYFYWYRQILGQKVEFLVSFYNNEISEKSEIFDDQFSVERPDGSNFTLKIRSTKLEDSAMYFCASSRDTGYEQYFGPGTRLTVT.

This clone was seen a single time. The chain joins TRBV7-8 to TRBJ2-7, with D uncertain. The V gene's germline CDR1 is SGHVS and CDR2 FQNEAQ. The V gene lost 1 base and the J gene lost 1 base, with 8 bases spanning the gap. The CDR3 has 14 residues. CDR3 sequence: CASSLGYPSYEQYF. The CDR3 nucleotides are TGTGCCAGCAGCTTAGGCTACCCTTCCTACGAGCAGTACTTC.

The chain employs TRBV7-2 and TRBJ2-7; 15 positions match TRBD2. Germline assignment: CDR1 SGHTA and CDR2 FQGNSA. The CDR3 has 15 residues. V lost 5 bases, J lost 7 bases, and 6 bases stayed unmatched. CDR3 DNA sequence: TGTGCCAGCAGCATCGGACTAGCGGGGGGGCTTGAGCAGTACTTC. This encodes CASSIGLAGGLEQYF.

The CDR3, as DNA: TGTGCCAGCAGTGGGGGCGCGGCCCCCTACGAGCAGTACTTC. It encodes CASSGGAAPYEQYF. The chain links TRBV28 to TRBJ2-7, with D tentatively TRBD1 (6 bases). Germline V gene sequence: CDR1 MDHEN, CDR2 SYDVKM. Between the trimmed V and J ends, which lost 5 bases and 2 bases, there was a span of 13 bases. This CDR3 has 14 amino acids.

This chain connects TRBV5-1 to TRBJ1-1; 7 bases match TRBD1. V gave up 2 bases and J gave up 7 bases; unmatched junction bases: 5. CDR3 length: 13 amino acids. CDR1 is SGHRS and CDR2 is YFSETQ in the germline V gene. The CDR3 spells CASSFGTASEAFF. For the CDR3, the DNA is TGCGCCAGCAGCTTTGGGACAGCAAGTGAAGCTTTCTTT. The whole variable domain, remainder taken from reference TRBV5-1 and TRBJ1-1, is KAGVTQTPRYLIKTRGQQVTLSCSPISGHRSVSWYQQTPGQGLQFLFEYFSETQRNKGNFPGRFSGRQFSNSRSEMNVSTLELGDSALYLCASSFGTASEAFFGQGTRLTVV.

The J gene is TRBJ2-7, the V gene TRBV21-1; TRBD1 reflects the table's D call only, with no check against the DNA. TRBV21-1 has pseudogene status. The CDR3 loop spans 18 amino acids. DNA for the CDR3: TGTGCCAGCAGCAAAGACCCCAGGTCCGGACAGGGAACCTACGAGCAGTACTTC. Protein sequence: CASSKDPRSGQGTYEQYF.

The genes are TRBV2 and TRBJ2-6; 7 bases fit TRBD1. The ends lost 10 bases at V and 4 bases at J; junction bases unmatched: 16. This CDR3 comprises 17 residues. CDR1 SNHLY and CDR2 FYNNEI come from the germline V gene. This chain's CDR3 is CAMNKGQTLAGANVLTF. CDR3 DNA sequence: TGTGCCATGAACAAGGGACAGACCCTAGCCGGGGCCAACGTCCTGACTTTC.